The following is a T cell receptor (beta chain) sequence with its context. This entry is derived from a study of cytomegalovirus exposure and HLA in healthy donors. The CDR3 is 12 amino acids. Germline CDR1 and CDR2: SGHTA and FQGNSA. PCR employed 60 Vbeta and 13 Jbeta primers. Clones were sequenced by immunoSEQ multiplex PCR, and TCRdb holds only the in-frame ones, with some missing. The table shows under 200,000 clones, with around 78% occurring only once. The chain employs TRBV7-2 and TRBJ2-5, with D hard to call. The J call may not be correct, given that the DNA end is closer to TRBJ2-7. The material sequenced was PBMCs. This clonotype was sampled from a female donor in good health and CMV-seronegative. As DNA, the CDR3 is TGTGCCAGCAGCTTAAAAATGTACGAGCAGTACTTC. Amino acids: CASSLKMYEQYF.